This record covers a single T cell receptor beta chain. Assay: immunoSEQ multiplex PCR; the TCRdb copy retains only in-frame clones and omits some. The sample has 2 million to 3 million clones; over 85% are singletons. The data stem from a study of shared clonotypes between healthy human individuals. Trimming pared 1 base from V and 0 bases from J, leaving 6 bases between. This CDR3 comprises 14 residues. In germline, CDR1 is SGHVS, CDR2 FNYEAQ. The chain combines TRBV7-6 with TRBJ1-1; maybe TRBD1 (5 bases). The TCR was taken from a man between 18 and 35 years old in good health. Some clones in this sample may be carry-over from other donors' samples. Material for sequencing was naive CD4+ T cells from PBMCs. The subset: CD45RA+ positively selected. In nucleotides, the CDR3 is TGTGCCAGCAGCTTAGTAGGGGTGAACACTGAAGCTTTCTTT. Protein sequence: CASSLVGVNTEAFF.